The clone carrying this TCR beta chain occurred once. The data were obtained in a study of blood T cell repertoires in COVID-19. The wider study: Donors in the United States, Italy and Spain gave samples during acute or convalescent COVID-19. The analysed material was cDNA or gDNA that came from T cells, B-cell-depleted T cells, or PBMCs.

The length of the CDR3 is 14 residues. Trimming cost V 4 bases and J 15 bases, with 24 bases left between them. The germline gives CDR1 SGHRS, CDR2 YFSETQ. Original methodology: Nucleated cell number was recorded as an estimate derived from reference gene primer amplification. Repertoires were generated with immunoSEQ multiplex PCR, while TCRdb's copy carries only in-frame clones and drops some. V and J calls and clone size are copied from that table; D and trimming were computed from the DNA. The table shows roughly 130,000 clones, with just under 85% occurring only once. The sequencing input was peripheral blood. The sequence came from a woman older than 75 with acute or convalescent COVID-19. This rearrangement joins TRBV5-1 to TRBJ2-3, with TRBD2 as a possible D gene (6 bases). CDR3 residues: CASSQDVVPGVRYF. In DNA, the CDR3 is TGCGCCAGCAGCCAGGACGTTGTTCCGGGGGTACGTTATTTT. Variable domain in full (rest from reference TRBV5-1 and TRBJ2-3): KAGVTQTPRYLIKTRGQQVTLSCSPISGHRSVSWYQQTPGQGLQFLFEYFSETQRNKGNFPGRFSGRQFSNSRSEMNVSTLELGDSALYLCASSQDVVPGVRYFGPGTRLTVL.